One T cell receptor beta chain is described in this entry. What it recognizes is unknown. This CDR3 has 16 residues. The germline V gene encodes CDR1 SNHLY and CDR2 FYNNEI. The V segment lost 0 bases and the J segment 5 bases; nucleotides outside the gene matches: 7. Around 220 ng DNA, 30,000 or so T cell genomes, went into each sorted-subset replicate PCR. Repertoires were generated with immunoSEQ multiplex PCR, while TCRdb's copy carries only in-frame clones and drops some. Of approximately 2.5 million clones detected, around 94% appear once; the ten largest clones hold around 0.14%. The source of the sample is a study of shared clonotypes between healthy human individuals. Study results and caveats: Blood alone was sampled, and tissue repertoires likely differ. The naive CD4 repertoires of a few donors were compared, and about 5% of clonotypes were shared.

The specimen was naive CD4+ T cells sorted from blood. The subset: CD45RA+ positively selected. The receptor comes from a man between 18 and 29 years old in good health. This chain links TRBV2 with TRBJ2-3; TRBD2 matches 8 bases. CDR3 in DNA: TGTGCCAGCAGTGAAGCGCAGTTAGCGGGAATAGATACGCAGTATTTT. Translating gives CASSEAQLAGIDTQYF. The full variable domain, in which reference TRBV2 and TRBJ2-3 provide the parts outside the CDR3, is EPEVTQTPSHQVTQMGQEVILRCVPISNHLYFYWYRQILGQKVEFLVSFYNNEISEKSEIFDDQFSVERPDGSNFTLKIRSTKLEDSAMYFCASSEAQLAGIDTQYFGPGTRLTVL.